Sequencing of this TCR beta chain was carried out in a study of shared clonotypes between healthy human individuals. General study points: Sampling included only blood; tissue repertoires likely differ. The study generally estimated greater richness for naive than memory subsets.

As concerns this clone: Its antigen is unidentified.

Each subset's genomic DNA was split evenly across several immunoSEQ plates. The table came from immunoSEQ multiplex PCR; TCRdb's copy has only in-frame clones and leaves some out. The sample carries about 2 million clones, 85% to 95% recorded once. Germline V gives CDR1 ENHRY, CDR2 SYGVKD. The V and J ends lost 10 bases and 0 bases respectively, with 15 bases between them. The CDR3 consists of 14 residues. Material: naive CD4+ T cells sorted from blood. Subset noted: CD45RA+ positively selected. The gene calls are TRBV10-3 and TRBJ1-2; D ambiguous. The sequence came from a man between 18 and 35 years old in good health. The chain's CDR3 is CATAGRDPNYGYTF. The CDR3 DNA reads as TGTGCCACCGCAGGAAGGGATCCTAACTATGGCTACACCTTC.